The text below deals with one TCR beta chain. This sample was taken from a study of T cell repertoires in cytomegalovirus infection. V was clipped by 0 bases and J by 5 bases; unmatched bases: 4. The CDR3 has 16 residues. The germline CDR1 and CDR2 sequences are SGHVS and FNYEAQ. One entry per CDR3 protein, called by TCRdb with MiXCR from the reads. The sample lists some 680,000 distinct CDR3 sequences; 35% were seen once. The sequence was obtained from a human donor in good health (CMV status not recorded). Some clones in this sample may be carry-over from other donors' samples. This chain connects TRBV7-6 to TRBJ2-1; 10 bases are shared with TRBD2. The sequenced sample consisted of PBMCs. CDR3 coding DNA: TGTGCCAGCAGCTTAGCGGGACTAGCGTCAAACAATGAGCAGTTCTTC. This encodes CASSLAGLASNNEQFF.